The 20 T cell receptor beta chains below were found in one sample sequenced in a study of blood T cell repertoires in COVID-19. Assay: immunoSEQ multiplex PCR; the TCRdb copy retains only in-frame clones and omits some. Among 200,000 or so clones listed, about four fifths were seen once. The specimen was PBMCs or T cells enriched from blood (not recorded which). The receptors originated from a woman aged 40-49 years with acute COVID-19.

This chain joins TRBV2 and TRBJ2-1; 8 nucleotides line up with TRBD1. CDR1 is SNHLY and CDR2 is FYNNEI in the germline V gene. The CDR3 loop spans 15 amino acids. After removal of 6 bases from V and 7 bases from J, the junction contained 11 bases not matched to a gene. CDR3 sequence: CASRTQGVMGNEQFF. As DNA, the CDR3 is TGTGCCAGCAGGACACAGGGGGTAATGGGGAATGAGCAGTTCTTC.

The chain combines TRBV5-6 with TRBJ1-5; possibly TRBD1 for D (6 bases). The V end was cut by 3 bases, the J end by 3 bases, with 7 bases between. This CDR3 contains 13 residues. Germline-derived CDR1 and CDR2 are SGHDT and YYEEEE. CDR3 DNA sequence: TGTGCCAGCAGCTGGGGGCTCAATCAGCCCCAGCATTTT. It yields the protein CASSWGLNQPQHF.

The V and J genes are TRBV27 and TRBJ2-1; 8 nucleotides agree with TRBD2. The trim removed 4 bases at V and 5 bases at J, leaving 7 bases unmatched. The CDR3 totals 15 residues. Germline loops: CDR1 MNHEY, CDR2 SMNVEV (reference sequence). The CDR3 region has the DNA TGTGCCAGCAGTTATCCGGGAGGGCTCGACAATGAGCAGTTCTTC. It specifies CASSYPGGLDNEQFF.

CDR3 loop: CASSLRGPNSGNTIYF. CDR3 DNA sequence: TGTGCCAGCAGTTTGCGGGGGCCCAACTCTGGAAACACCATATATTTT. The chain has TRBV28 and TRBJ1-3; D might be TRBD1 (6 bases). CDR3 length: 16 amino acids. Germline CDR1 MDHEN, CDR2 SYDVKM. The V and J ends lost 3 bases and 0 bases respectively, with 12 bases between them.

The table lists this clone with a few counts. The sample has other DNA sequences that encode this CDR3 too. This chain uses TRBV5-5 with TRBJ2-5, with D uncertain. The CDR3 extends over 14 amino acids. From germline, CDR1 is SGHKS and CDR2 YYEKEE (reference sequence). Trimming left V 0 bases short and J 3 bases short, with 9 bases between. DNA for the CDR3: TGTGCCAGCAGCTTGGCCGGAACAGAAGAGACCCAGTACTTC. It yields the protein CASSLAGTEETQYF.

The chain employs TRBV7-9 and TRBJ2-2, with TRBD1 identical over 10 bases. V shed 5 bases and J 6 bases; nucleotides not matched to a gene: 6. CDR3 length: 15 amino acids. CDR1 and CDR2 from the germline V gene are SEHNR and FQNEAQ (reference sequence). This CDR3 reads CASSHGQGGAGELFF. In DNA form, the CDR3 reads TGTGCCAGCAGCCACGGACAGGGGGGCGCCGGGGAGCTGTTTTTT. Together with reference TRBV7-9 and TRBJ2-2, the CDR3 gives the full variable domain: DTGVSQNPRHKITKRGQNVTFRCDPISEHNRLYWYRQTLGQGPEFLTYFQNEAQLEKSRLLSDRFSAERPKGSFSTLEIQRTEQGDSAMYLCASSHGQGGAGELFFGEGSRLTVL.

Written as DNA, the CDR3 is TGCGCCAGCAGCGTGGGACAGGGTTTTGAGCAGTTCTTC. Its translation is CASSVGQGFEQFF. The chain recombines TRBV5-1 with TRBJ2-1, with 9 bases identical to TRBD1. The V gene's germline CDR1 is SGHRS and CDR2 YFSETQ. Losses at the gene ends were 4 bases for V and 9 bases for J; bases not matched to a gene: 5. There are 13 residues in the CDR3.

The gene calls are TRBV28 and TRBJ2-2, with 8 bases lining up with TRBD1. The junction had 9 bases not matched to a gene; V was cut back by 6 bases and J by 3 bases. The V gene's germline CDR1 is MDHEN and CDR2 SYDVKM. The CDR3 extends over 16 amino acids. CDR3 sequence: CASSPPQGAHTGELFF. CDR3 sequence (DNA): TGTGCCAGCAGCCCACCCCAGGGGGCTCACACCGGGGAGCTGTTTTTT.

This clone showed up many times. The CDR3 is CASSYHRQGATDTQYF. In DNA form, the CDR3 reads TGTGCCAGCAGTTACCATCGACAGGGAGCCACAGATACGCAGTATTTT. The chain is built from TRBV6-5 and TRBJ2-3, with 7 bases lining up with TRBD1. The CDR3 spans 16 residues. Per the germline V gene, CDR1 is MNHEY and CDR2 is SVGAGI. The trim removed 2 bases at V and 2 bases at J, leaving 7 bases unmatched.

This clone has just a few counts. The chain joins TRBV2 to TRBJ1-2, with a possible D match to TRBD1 (5 bases). Germline lookup yields CDR1 SNHLY and CDR2 FYNNEI. CDR3 length: 13 amino acids. Trimming removed 7 bases at V and 2 bases at J, with 11 bases between. The CDR3 is CASIGRGNYGYTF. CDR3 DNA sequence: TGTGCCAGCATAGGGCGGGGGAACTATGGCTACACCTTC.

This sequence joins TRBV4-2 and TRBJ2-5; 11 bases line up with TRBD2. The J segment lost 7 bases and the V segment lost 0 bases, leaving 10 bases of the junction unmatched. The length of the CDR3 is 17 residues. The germline V gene encodes CDR1 LGHNA and CDR2 YNFKEQ. As DNA, the CDR3 is TGTGCCAGCAGCCAAGAGGGTAGCGGGGGGGGACGAGGGACCCAGTACTTC. This sequence encodes CASSQEGSGGGRGTQYF.

This sequence joins TRBV28 and TRBJ1-2; D perhaps matches TRBD1 (6 bases). From germline, CDR1 is MDHEN and CDR2 SYDVKM. The CDR3 sequence is 13 residues long. Deletions cut 7 bases from V and 7 bases from J, with 16 bases between. CDR3 amino acids: CASTPTGRGGYTF. In nucleotides, the CDR3 is TGTGCCAGCACTCCCACAGGGAGGGGTGGCTACACCTTC.

CDR3 protein: CASSQRSPGAGSNQPQHF. The CDR3 DNA follows: TGCGCCAGCAGCCAGAGGTCCCCAGGGGCAGGAAGCAATCAGCCCCAGCATTTT. The chain joins TRBV4-1 to TRBJ1-5; D is possibly TRBD1 (6 bases). Germline-derived CDR1 and CDR2 are MGHRA and YSYEKL. CDR3 length equals 18 residues. With 3 bases removed from V and 1 base from J, the gap between germline ends came to 19 bases.

V is TRBV21-1 and J is TRBJ2-6; the table names TRBD2, a call not compared with the DNA. TRBV21-1 is a listed pseudogene. This CDR3 is built from 16 residues. Here the CDR3 DNA reads TGTGCCAGCAGCACTTCGGGACTAGCTGGGGCCAACGTCCTGACTTTC. Residues: CASSTSGLAGANVLTF.

This sequence joins TRBV13 and TRBJ2-5; TRBD2 might be the D (6 bases). CDR1 and CDR2 from the germline V gene are PRHDT and FYEKMQ (reference sequence). This CDR3 contains 17 residues. Trimming left V 5 bases short and J 2 bases short, with 21 bases between. This chain's CDR3 is CASSDRESTHPQETQYF. The CDR3 nucleotides read TGTGCCAGCAGCGACCGGGAGTCGACTCACCCTCAAGAGACCCAGTACTTC.

The chain links TRBV6-2 or TRBV6-3 to TRBJ1-6, with 7 bases aligning to TRBD1. The CDR3 consists of 19 residues. Trimming cost V 2 bases and J 0 bases; bases outside gene matches: 10. The germline CDR1 and CDR2 sequences are MNHEY and SVGEGT. The CDR3, as DNA: TGTGCCAGCAGTTACCCTGGGACAGCACCGAGCTCCTATAATTCACCCCTCCACTTT. Translation gives CASSYPGTAPSSYNSPLHF.

CDR3 loop: CASSPRGENQPQHF. CDR3 nucleotide sequence: TGCGCCAGCAGCCCCAGGGGCGAAAATCAGCCCCAGCATTTT. V is TRBV5-1 and J is TRBJ1-5; TRBD1 might be the D (6 bases). The CDR3 is made up of 14 amino acids. From germline, CDR1 is SGHRS and CDR2 YFSETQ. The V end lost 4 bases, the J end lost 4 bases, and 12 bases lay between the germline ends.

This clone was counted only a few times. The chain employs TRBV25-1 and TRBJ1-5, with 9 bases that match TRBD1. The CDR3 loop spans 14 amino acids. CDR1 is MGHDK and CDR2 is SYGVNS in the germline V gene. With V trimmed by 6 bases and J by 6 bases, 6 bases remained unmatched. In DNA form, the CDR3 reads TGTGCCAGCAGCGGACAGGGGAAGGGTCAGCCCCAGCATTTT. This gives the protein CASSGQGKGQPQHF.

The rearrangement links TRBV5-5 to TRBJ1-6; TRBD1 matches at 8 bases. This CDR3 is 16 amino acids long. With 4 bases clipped from V and 8 bases from J, the junction kept 11 bases outside the gene matches. CDR1 is SGHKS and CDR2 is YYEKEE in the germline V gene (reference sequence). CDR3: CASSLGTGSLHSPLHF. The CDR3 region has the DNA TGTGCCAGCAGCCTCGGGACAGGATCGCTCCATTCACCCCTCCACTTT.

The chain is built from TRBV21-1 and TRBJ2-1; the table assigns TRBD2, which was not confirmed against the DNA. TRBV21-1 is flagged as a pseudogene. The CDR3 spans 15 residues. The CDR3 DNA sequence: TGTGCCAGCAGCGACATAGCGGGGGGGCGCGATGAGCAGTTCTTC. This encodes CASSDIAGGRDEQFF.